Listed here are 25 T cell receptor beta chains from one sample, sequenced in a study of CD8+ T cells in alopecia areata. Once RNA had been extracted, it was reverse transcribed into cDNA to act as the sequencing template. Sequencing was performed with immunoSEQ multiplex PCR; in TCRdb, only in-frame clones are kept and a portion is missing. This sample has 220,000 or so clones, with 50% to 60% found just once. The sequences come from CD4+ T cells sorted from blood, collected at week 0. These receptors were taken from a human donor with alopecia areata.

The chain couples TRBV6-5 to TRBJ2-7, with D perhaps given as TRBD1 or TRBD2 (7 bases each). Trimming stripped 2 bases from V and 3 bases from J, with 17 bases between. Germline V CDR1 and CDR2: MNHEY, SVGAGI. The CDR3 extends over 16 amino acids. CDR3 residues: CASSYRRGGGHYEQYF. CDR3 sequence (DNA): TGTGCCAGCAGTTACCGCAGGGGGGGAGGTCACTACGAGCAGTACTTC.

V usage is TRBV7-2 and J usage is TRBJ2-7; D uncertain. Trimming removed 5 bases from V and 5 bases from J, with 13 bases in between. CDR1 is SGHTA, CDR2 FQGNSA, per germline. This CDR3 has 13 amino acids. The CDR3 sequence is CASSVPRVNEQYF. The CDR3, as DNA: TGTGCCAGCAGCGTACCCCGTGTTAACGAGCAGTACTTC.

As concerns this clone: This CDR3 is also generated by other DNA sequences in the sample. The chain links TRBV2 to TRBJ2-5; D call uncertain. CDR3 length: 11 amino acids. CDR1 and CDR2 (germline): SNHLY, FYNNEI. The V end lost 6 bases, the J end lost 1 base, and 3 bases lay between the germline ends. The CDR3 coding sequence is TGTGCCAGCAGCCCCCAAGAGACCCAGTACTTC. It encodes CASSPQETQYF.

This clone was seen more than once but under ten times. The gene calls are TRBV19 and TRBJ2-3; D gene uncertain. Between the trimmed V and J ends, which lost 6 bases and 10 bases, there was a span of 14 bases. The CDR3 totals 12 residues. Germline values: CDR1 LNHDA, CDR2 SQIVND (reference sequence). CDR3: CASSTSGLAQYF. DNA of the CDR3: TGTGCCAGTAGCACGTCCGGGCTAGCGCAGTATTTT.

The rearrangement joins TRBV6-5 to TRBJ1-1; no clear D gene. The germline CDR1 and CDR2 sequences are MNHEY and SVGAGI. The V and J ends lost 4 bases and 4 bases respectively, with 13 bases between them. CDR3 length: 14 residues. CDR3 sequence (DNA): TGTGCCAGCAGTTCCCCCGCCACGTTCACTGAAGCTTTCTTT. Its translation is CASSSPATFTEAFF.

CDR3 amino acids: CASSDLVRAEAFF. The CDR3 DNA reads TGTGCCAGCAGTGACCTAGTCCGGGCTGAAGCTTTCTTT. The chain recombines TRBV25-1 with TRBJ1-1; no clear D gene. V was pared by 3 bases and J by 6 bases, with 11 bases between. Germline loops: CDR1 MGHDK, CDR2 SYGVNS. This CDR3 is built from 13 residues.

This chain's CDR3 is CAWSTTGSYEQYF. CDR3 bases: TGTGCCTGGAGTACCACAGGGTCCTACGAGCAGTACTTC. The chain is built from TRBV30 and TRBJ2-7, with D maybe TRBD1 (6 bases). Trimming pared 2 bases from V and 1 base from J, leaving 9 bases between. Germline-derived CDR1 and CDR2 are GTSNPN and SVGIG (reference sequence). The CDR3 totals 13 residues.

The chain joins TRBV25-1 to TRBJ2-3; D perhaps matches TRBD2 (5 bases). From germline, CDR1 is MGHDK and CDR2 SYGVNS. The CDR3 runs 15 residues. Trimming stripped 3 bases from V and 2 bases from J, with 12 bases between. This CDR3 is CASSEASWYTDTQYF. The CDR3, as DNA: TGTGCCAGCAGTGAGGCTAGCTGGTACACAGATACGCAGTATTTT.

The genes are TRBV2 and TRBJ2-7; no clear D. The CDR3 spans 15 residues. From germline, CDR1 is SNHLY and CDR2 FYNNEI. V was shortened by 1 base and J by 1 base, with 11 bases between the two germline ends. CDR3 nucleotide sequence: TGTGCCAGCAGTGAAGGCCAACTGTCGTCCTACGAGCAGTACTTC. As protein: CASSEGQLSSYEQYF.

The V call is TRBV2, the J call TRBJ2-4, with a possible D match to TRBD2 (6 bases). Germline V gene data show CDR1 as SNHLY and CDR2 as FYNNEI. V was trimmed by 6 bases and J by 0 bases, leaving 12 bases between them. The length of the CDR3 is 15 residues. The CDR3 here is CASSPQGLAKNIQYF. The DNA of the CDR3 is TGTGCCAGCAGCCCCCAGGGACTAGCCAAAAACATTCAGTACTTC.

The chain joins TRBV30 to TRBJ1-2, with 7 nucleotides matching TRBD1. The trim removed 0 bases at V and 6 bases at J, leaving 4 bases unmatched. Looked up from germline, CDR1 is GTSNPN and CDR2 is SVGIG (reference sequence). CDR3 length: 13 amino acids. The DNA of the CDR3 is TGTGCCTGGAGTGTGACCAGGGGGGATGGCTACACCTTC. Its translation: CAWSVTRGDGYTF. Combining the CDR3 with reference TRBV30 and TRBJ1-2 gives the whole variable domain SQTIHQWPATLVQPVGSPLSLECTVEGTSNPNLYWYRQAAGRGLQLLFYSVGIGQISSEVPQNLSASRPQDRQFILSSKKLLLSDSGFYLCAWSVTRGDGYTFGSGTRLTVV.

This clone turned up a few times. This chain uses TRBV10-3 with TRBJ2-3; possibly TRBD1 for D (5 bases). The germline V and J ends were trimmed by 5 bases and 2 bases, with 11 bases remaining between them. This CDR3 has 14 residues. Germline V gene lookup returns CDR1 ENHRY and CDR2 SYGVKD. The CDR3 is CAISSRADTDTQYF. Written as DNA, the CDR3 is TGTGCCATCAGTTCCAGGGCAGACACAGATACGCAGTATTTT.

The V gene is TRBV5-1, the J gene TRBJ1-5; 7 bases match TRBD1. The germline V gene has CDR1 SGHRS and CDR2 YFSETQ. V dropped 0 bases and J dropped 4; count of bases not matched to a gene: 4. The CDR3 sequence is 15 residues long. CDR3 sequence (DNA): TGCGCCAGCAGCTTGGCGGGACAGAGTAATCAGCCCCAGCATTTT. This codes for CASSLAGQSNQPQHF. Combining the CDR3 with reference TRBV5-1 and TRBJ1-5 gives the whole variable domain KAGVTQTPRYLIKTRGQQVTLSCSPISGHRSVSWYQQTPGQGLQFLFEYFSETQRNKGNFPGRFSGRQFSNSRSEMNVSTLELGDSALYLCASSLAGQSNQPQHFGDGTRLSIL.

The chain links TRBV29-1 to TRBJ1-2; 7 bases align to TRBD1. This CDR3 contains 14 residues. Germline assignment: CDR1 SQVTM and CDR2 ANQGSEA. The ends lost 4 bases at V and 4 bases at J; junction bases unmatched: 9. CDR3 nucleotide sequence: TGCAGCGTTGGACCGCTCGGGACAGCCTATGGCTACACCTTC. Its translation: CSVGPLGTAYGYTF.

The rearrangement links TRBV28 to TRBJ1-5; D is ambiguous. Germline assignment: CDR1 MDHEN and CDR2 SYDVKM. The CDR3 has 13 amino acids. V lost 8 bases and J 0 bases, leaving 8 bases between the germline ends. CDR3 nucleotides: TGTGCCAGCGTTGCCACTAGCAATCAGCCCCAGCATTTT. Its protein product is CASVATSNQPQHF.

The chain employs TRBV29-1 and TRBJ1-1, with TRBD1 matching over 8 bases. V lost 6 bases, J lost 9 bases, and 3 bases stayed unmatched. The CDR3 spans 10 residues. Germline loops: CDR1 SQVTM, CDR2 ANQGSEA. CDR3 protein: CSVRTGKAFF. The CDR3 coding sequence is TGCAGCGTAAGGACAGGGAAAGCTTTCTTT.

This clone was seen once. The V and J genes are TRBV6-5 and TRBJ2-1; 12 bases are a match to TRBD2. Germline values: CDR1 MNHEY, CDR2 SVGAGI. The CDR3 has 14 amino acids. Unmatched junction bases numbered 4, after V lost 4 bases and J lost 9 bases. The CDR3 coding sequence is TGTGCCAGCAGTTCTAGCGGGAGGGGTGGTGAGCAGTTCTTC. Translation gives CASSSSGRGGEQFF.

In its sample, this clone was seen a few times. This chain connects TRBV27 to TRBJ2-5; D perhaps matches TRBD2 (5 bases). Germline lookup yields CDR1 MNHEY and CDR2 SMNVEV (reference sequence). Trimming cost V 5 bases and J 4 bases, with 14 bases left between them. There are 14 residues in the CDR3. CDR3 in amino acids: CASSPLTRVETQYF. Written as DNA, the CDR3 is TGTGCCAGCAGTCCCCTCACTAGGGTAGAGACCCAGTACTTC.

The rearrangement links TRBV6-5 to TRBJ2-7; perhaps TRBD1 as D (6 bases). CDR1 is MNHEY and CDR2 is SVGAGI in the germline V gene. There are 13 residues in the CDR3. V was shortened by 2 bases and J by 7 bases, with 12 bases between the two germline ends. The CDR3 loop reads CASSYRAGDEQYF. The CDR3 nucleotides read TGTGCCAGCAGTTACCGAGCAGGGGATGAGCAGTACTTC.

The chain carries TRBV29-1 and TRBJ2-3; TRBD2 matches at 11 bases. With V trimmed by 7 bases and J by 1 base, 4 bases remained unmatched. The CDR3 length is 14 residues. Germline V lookup: CDR1 SQVTM, CDR2 ANQGSEA. CDR3 amino acids: CSGTTSGGTDTQYF. The CDR3 nucleotides are TGCAGCGGCACGACTAGCGGGGGCACAGATACGCAGTATTTT.

V and J are TRBV30 and TRBJ1-1; TRBD1 is a possible D gene (6 bases). Looked up from germline, CDR1 is GTSNPN and CDR2 is SVGIG (reference sequence). V gave up 0 bases and J gave up 11 bases, with 16 bases separating them. This CDR3 has 13 amino acids. CDR3 sequence (DNA): TGTGCCTGGAGTGTACTAGGGGGAAGTTCGGCTTTCTTT. Its protein is CAWSVLGGSSAFF.

The chain is built from TRBV2 and TRBJ2-6; D is possibly TRBD1 (6 bases). Germline CDR1 and CDR2: SNHLY and FYNNEI. The V end was cut by 5 bases, the J end by 0 bases, with 8 bases between. The CDR3 totals 15 residues. The CDR3 DNA is TGTGCCAGCAGTTCACAGGGCTCTGGGGCCAACGTCCTGACTTTC. Translated, it gives CASSSQGSGANVLTF.

The chain recombines TRBV6-1 with TRBJ2-7; the D gene could be TRBD1 or TRBD2 (6 bases each). Trimming took 1 base from V and 6 from J, leaving 16 bases between them. CDR1 is MNHNS and CDR2 is SASEGT in the germline V gene. This CDR3 region has 15 residues. The CDR3 protein is CASSEDGASGAEQYF. The CDR3 DNA follows: TGTGCCAGCAGTGAAGATGGAGCCTCGGGGGCCGAGCAGTACTTC.

The J gene is TRBJ2-4, the V gene TRBV2; D call uncertain. The length of the CDR3 is 14 residues. Per the germline V gene, CDR1 is SNHLY and CDR2 is FYNNEI. With 2 bases removed from V and 1 base from J, the gap between germline ends came to 6 bases. The CDR3 coding sequence is TGTGCCAGCAGTGAACAAGTGGCCAAAAACATTCAGTACTTC. Translation: CASSEQVAKNIQYF. Full variable domain (remainder filled in from reference TRBV2 and TRBJ2-4): EPEVTQTPSHQVTQMGQEVILRCVPISNHLYFYWYRQILGQKVEFLVSFYNNEISEKSEIFDDQFSVERPDGSNFTLKIRSTKLEDSAMYFCASSEQVAKNIQYFGAGTRLSVL.

V and J are TRBV23-1 and TRBJ1-1, with 8 bases aligning to TRBD1. TRBV23-1 is an open reading frame, and its role is uncertain. Losses at the gene ends were 11 bases for V and 1 base for J; bases not matched to a gene: 3. This CDR3 is built from 12 residues. Written as DNA, the CDR3 is TGCGCCGGACAGGGTAAGAACACTGAAGCTTTCTTT. Amino acids: CAGQGKNTEAFF.